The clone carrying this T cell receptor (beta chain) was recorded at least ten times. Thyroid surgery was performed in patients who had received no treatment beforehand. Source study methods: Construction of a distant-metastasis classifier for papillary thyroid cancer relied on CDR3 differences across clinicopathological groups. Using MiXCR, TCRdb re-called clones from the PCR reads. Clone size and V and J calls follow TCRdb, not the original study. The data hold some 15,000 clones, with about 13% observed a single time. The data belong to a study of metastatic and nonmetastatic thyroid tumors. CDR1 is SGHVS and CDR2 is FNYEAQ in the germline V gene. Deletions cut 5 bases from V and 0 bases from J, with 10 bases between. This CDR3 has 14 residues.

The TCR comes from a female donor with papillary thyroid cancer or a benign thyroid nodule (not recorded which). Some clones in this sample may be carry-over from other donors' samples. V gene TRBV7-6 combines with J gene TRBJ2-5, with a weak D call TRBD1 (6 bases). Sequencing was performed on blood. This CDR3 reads CASSINRDQETQYF. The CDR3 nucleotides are TGTGCCAGCAGCATAAACAGGGACCAAGAGACCCAGTACTTC.